Below, 12 T cell receptor beta chains from the same sample are listed, as sequenced in a study of a mutant IDH1 vaccine in newly diagnosed glioma. Time point indicated: week 11, during vaccination. The content of each vaccine dose was 300 ug of mutant IDH1 20-mer peptide, and topical imiquimod accompanied it. The data were produced by immunoSEQ multiplex PCR, yet TCRdb's version contains in-frame clones alone and is incomplete. The table includes 110,000 or so clones, about 90% detected once. Their specific antigens are unknown. The material sequenced was PBMCs, taken from a glioma patient whose treatment included an IDH1 peptide vaccine. Receptors were obtained from a woman between 45 and 65 years old with glioma.

V gene TRBV10-3 combines with J gene TRBJ2-1; perhaps TRBD2 as D (6 bases). The CDR3 is made up of 18 amino acids. From germline, CDR1 is ENHRY and CDR2 SYGVKD. Trimming took off 5 bases at V and 10 bases at J, with 30 bases between the two ends. CDR3 protein: CAISPSNTLRGPAGEQFF. In DNA form, the CDR3 reads TGTGCCATCAGTCCCTCCAATACCTTACGGGGTCCCGCGGGGGAGCAGTTCTTC.

This clone was recorded only once. The gene calls are TRBV27 and TRBJ2-3; D is ambiguous. Germline loops: CDR1 MNHEY, CDR2 SMNVEV (reference sequence). CDR3 length: 15 amino acids. V lost 4 bases and J lost 0, with 11 bases in between. The CDR3 protein is CASSYFGPSTDTQYF. CDR3 DNA: TGTGCCAGCAGTTACTTTGGACCGAGCACAGATACGCAGTATTTT.

The J gene is TRBJ2-5, the V gene TRBV4-1; no clear D. V lost 1 base and J 5 bases, leaving 8 bases between the germline ends. The CDR3 has 13 amino acids. Germline V gene lookup returns CDR1 MGHRA and CDR2 YSYEKL. The CDR3 sequence: CASSQGRLETQYF. As DNA, the CDR3 is TGCGCCAGCAGCCAAGGACGCCTGGAGACCCAGTACTTC.

The V and J genes are TRBV30 and TRBJ1-3, with D unclear. CDR3 length: 16 amino acids. The ends were cut back, 0 bases at V and 0 bases at J, with 12 bases in the middle. The V gene's germline CDR1 is GTSNPN and CDR2 SVGIG (reference sequence). CDR3 loop: CAWSVLGGPSGNTIYF. The CDR3 DNA reads as TGTGCCTGGAGTGTTCTAGGTGGGCCCTCTGGAAACACCATATATTTT.

This clone was detected only a few times. The chain uses TRBV7-9 and TRBJ2-5; 12 bases match TRBD2. CDR3 length: 19 residues. With V trimmed by 5 bases and J by 5 bases, 18 bases remained unmatched. CDR1 SEHNR and CDR2 FQNEAQ come from the germline V gene (reference sequence). In DNA form, the CDR3 reads TGTGCCAGCAGCGTAGGGAGGCTAGCGGGAGGGCCGAGCGAGGAGACCCAGTACTTC. Translation: CASSVGRLAGGPSEETQYF.

The V gene is TRBV4-1, the J gene TRBJ1-4; no clear D gene. The CDR3 contains 13 residues. Trimming pared 4 bases from V and 8 bases from J, leaving 11 bases between. Germline CDR1 reads MGHRA; CDR2 reads YSYEKL. CDR3 protein: CASSPGPWEKLFF. The CDR3, as DNA: TGCGCCAGCAGCCCCGGGCCTTGGGAAAAACTGTTTTTT.

This clone was counted between two and nine times. The rearrangement links TRBV6-5 to TRBJ1-1; D gene unclear. The CDR3 extends over 14 amino acids. The V gene lost 0 bases and the J gene lost 4 bases, with 9 bases spanning the gap. Per the germline V gene, CDR1 is MNHEY and CDR2 is SVGAGI. In DNA, the CDR3 is TGTGCCAGCAGTTACTCGATAGGGTCCACTGAAGCTTTCTTT. Translating it yields CASSYSIGSTEAFF.

This chain connects TRBV5-5 to TRBJ2-5, with 9 bases aligning to TRBD1. TRBJ2-7 matches the DNA end more closely, so the J call is doubtful. The CDR3 has 15 residues. From germline, CDR1 is SGHKS and CDR2 YYEKEE (reference sequence). The CDR3: CASSSGTGLFYEQYF. CDR3 nucleotide sequence: TGTGCCAGCAGCTCCGGGACAGGGCTCTTCTACGAGCAGTACTTC.

DNA of the CDR3: TGTGCCAGCAGTTCGGGACAGGGGCTCTCGAGCATTCAGTACTTC. This codes for CASSSGQGLSSIQYF. The chain has TRBV2 and TRBJ2-4; 10 bases fit TRBD1. Unmatched junction bases numbered 10, after V lost 5 bases and J lost 9 bases. The CDR3 spans 15 residues. Per the germline V gene, CDR1 is SNHLY and CDR2 is FYNNEI. Full variable domain (missing parts from reference TRBV2 and TRBJ2-4): EPEVTQTPSHQVTQMGQEVILRCVPISNHLYFYWYRQILGQKVEFLVSFYNNEISEKSEIFDDQFSVERPDGSNFTLKIRSTKLEDSAMYFCASSSGQGLSSIQYFGAGTRLSVL.

This chain uses TRBV27 with TRBJ2-7; D is unclear. V was shortened by 3 bases and J by 4 bases, with 4 bases between the two germline ends. The CDR3 covers 11 residues. Germline V gene data show CDR1 as MNHEY and CDR2 as SMNVEV (reference sequence). This CDR3 reads CASSFGYEQYF. CDR3 DNA sequence: TGTGCCAGCAGTTTCGGGTACGAGCAGTACTTC.

CDR3 region: CASSLLGRDTDTQYF. DNA of the CDR3: TGCGCCAGCAGCCTGTTGGGCAGAGACACAGATACGCAGTATTTT. This chain joins TRBV4-1 and TRBJ2-3, with D unclear. Germline V gene lookup returns CDR1 MGHRA and CDR2 YSYEKL. CDR3 size: 15 residues. The V end lost 4 bases, the J end lost 2 bases, and 13 bases lay between the germline ends.

This clone was counted a few times. The chain links TRBV7-9 to TRBJ1-5; D is perhaps TRBD1 (5 bases). The V gene lost 5 bases and the J gene lost 7 bases, with 15 bases spanning the gap. The germline V gene encodes CDR1 SEHNR and CDR2 FQNEAQ (reference sequence). There are 14 residues in the CDR3. CDR3 coding DNA: TGTGCCAGCAGCCCTGGACAAGCTATGCAGCCCCAGCATTTT. This codes for CASSPGQAMQPQHF.